This T cell receptor beta chain originates from a study of T cell responses to AZD1222 COVID-19 vaccine. Findings and limits, study-wide: No repertoire was sampled before or during the peak T cell response, only after it.

A remark on this clone: Antigen: not known.

Sequencing used immunoSEQ multiplex PCR; TCRdb keeps in-frame clones, though not all of them. The repertoire holds around 140,000 clones, with approximately 91% as singletons. Sequences were derived from peripheral blood, sampled 28 days after the second AZD1222 dose. The TCR comes from an adult who received the AZD1222 COVID-19 vaccine.

CDR3 protein: CAIGPGNPANEQFF. The CDR3 coding sequence is TGTGCCATCGGACCCGGGAATCCTGCCAATGAGCAGTTCTTC. The chain recombines TRBV10-3 with TRBJ2-1; TRBD2 might be the D (5 bases). CDR1 and CDR2 (germline): ENHRY, SYGVKD. Trimming stripped 8 bases from V and 6 bases from J, with 17 bases between. The CDR3 covers 14 residues.